These 9 T cell receptor beta chains came from one sample sequenced in a study of identical twins. Via MiXCR, TCRdb re-called the 5' RACE reads, giving one row per CDR3 protein. The sample carries 600,000 to 800,000 distinct CDR3 sequences, 21% recorded once. The same specimen was also included in a second study, on T cells expressing NK-cell markers.

The source material was PBMCs. The receptors derive from a woman aged 18-35 years in good health.

This clonotype was detected a few times. The J gene is TRBJ2-3, the V gene TRBV6-5; D uncertain. Trimming cost V 4 bases and J 4 bases, with 12 bases left between them. From germline, CDR1 is MNHEY and CDR2 SVGAGI. The CDR3 contains 14 residues. CDR3 sequence reads: CASSSRFAADTQYF. The CDR3 DNA follows: TGTGCCAGCAGTTCCCGTTTTGCAGCAGATACGCAGTATTTT.

This clonotype occurred many times. The V and J genes are TRBV20-1 and TRBJ2-3; 9 bases line up with TRBD2. This CDR3 has 15 amino acids. From germline, CDR1 is DFQATT and CDR2 SNEGSKA (reference sequence). The V segment lost 4 bases and the J segment 1 base; nucleotides outside the gene matches: 6. The CDR3: CSATRASGGTDTQYF. The CDR3 DNA follows: TGCAGTGCTACCCGGGCTAGCGGGGGCACAGATACGCAGTATTTT.

The sample holds a few counts of this clonotype. The J gene is TRBJ2-2, the V gene TRBV6-2 or TRBV6-3, with 16 bases lining up with TRBD2. The CDR3 runs 17 residues. The germline CDR1 and CDR2 sequences are MNHEY and SVGEGT. The V and J ends lost 4 bases and 3 bases, in that order; junction bases with no gene match: 2. The CDR3 DNA sequence: TGTGCCAGCAGTTCCGGGACTAGCGGGAGGGACACCGGGGAGCTGTTTTTT. Translation gives CASSSGTSGRDTGELFF.

The chain is built from TRBV9 and TRBJ1-4; D not resolved. Germline loops: CDR1 SGDLS, CDR2 YYNGEE. V lost 2 bases and J 8 bases, leaving 13 bases between the germline ends. The CDR3 totals 14 residues. The CDR3 spells CASSVGFIGEKLFF. CDR3 bases: TGTGCCAGCAGCGTGGGATTCATAGGGGAAAAACTGTTTTTT.

The rearrangement joins TRBV20-1 to TRBJ2-5; D possibly corresponds to TRBD2 (5 bases). This CDR3 comprises 11 residues. V was trimmed by 3 bases and J by 5 bases, leaving 7 bases between them. Germline CDR1 DFQATT, CDR2 SNEGSKA (reference sequence). Here the CDR3 DNA reads TGCAGTGCTAGGCCGGGGGAGACCCAGTACTTC. Translation: CSARPGETQYF.

This clonotype was counted at least ten times. This chain joins TRBV2 and TRBJ2-5; 9 nucleotides line up with TRBD1. V shed 10 bases, J shed 3 bases, and the junction held 6 bases outside the gene matches. This CDR3 is built from 13 residues. Germline loops: CDR1 SNHLY, CDR2 FYNNEI. The CDR3: CAKAGQGEETQYF. In DNA, the CDR3 is TGTGCCAAGGCGGGACAGGGAGAAGAGACCCAGTACTTC.

Here the CDR3 reads CASSPPRTSGRRSYNEQFF. CDR3 bases: TGTGCCAGCAGTCCACCTAGGACTAGCGGGAGGAGGTCCTACAATGAGCAGTTCTTC. The chain is built from TRBV6-2 or TRBV6-3 and TRBJ2-1, with 14 bases fitting TRBD2. This CDR3 has 19 residues. Trimming removed 5 bases from V and 1 base from J; junction bases left unmatched: 10. CDR1 is MNHEY, CDR2 SVGEGT, per germline.

This chain uses TRBV2 with TRBJ2-3, with D possibly matching TRBD1 (5 bases). CDR1 and CDR2 from the germline V gene are SNHLY and FYNNEI. The CDR3 has 15 amino acids. V lost 6 bases to trimming and J lost 1 base, with 14 bases between them. The CDR3 DNA sequence: TGTGCCAGCAGGGTCGGGCCCAGGGGCACAGATACGCAGTATTTT. This translates into CASRVGPRGTDTQYF.

The chain combines TRBV12-3 or TRBV12-4 with TRBJ2-5; D not certain. Deletions cut 3 bases from V and 4 bases from J, with 6 bases between. CDR3 length: 12 amino acids. This chain's CDR3 is CASSLNSETQYF. The CDR3 bases are TGTGCCAGCAGTTTGAACTCAGAGACCCAGTACTTC.